Shown below are 13 T cell receptor beta chains from a single sample sequenced in a study of blood T cell repertoires in COVID-19. Here immunoSEQ multiplex PCR was the method, and the copy in TCRdb shows in-frame clones only, minus some. The sample has hundreds of thousands of clones, roughly 88% seen once. The specimen was peripheral blood. These receptors were obtained from a woman aged 25 to 45 with active or convalescent COVID-19.

The chain joins TRBV21-1 to TRBJ2-1; the DNA was not compared with TRBD2, the D call given in the table. TRBV21-1 is a documented pseudogene. This CDR3 comprises 19 residues. This chain's CDR3 is CASSKRLGVWTSGNNEQFF. As DNA, the CDR3 is TGTGCCAGCAGCAAACGGCTGGGGGTCTGGACTAGCGGGAACAATGAGCAGTTCTTC.

The J gene is TRBJ1-2, the V gene TRBV5-5; 7 bases line up with TRBD1. Losses at the gene ends were 3 bases for V and 0 bases for J; bases not matched to a gene: 5. Germline loops: CDR1 SGHKS, CDR2 YYEKEE (reference sequence). The CDR3 covers 15 residues. The CDR3 coding sequence is TGTGCCAGCAGCTGGGGGGACAGTCCTAACTATGGCTACACCTTC. Its protein is CASSWGDSPNYGYTF.

The rearrangement uses TRBV6-4 and TRBJ2-1; D may be TRBD1 (5 bases). The germline V gene has CDR1 MRHNA and CDR2 SNTAGT. The CDR3 extends over 14 amino acids. V was clipped by 4 bases and J by 2 bases, with 9 bases between them. The CDR3 region has the DNA TGTGCCAGCAGTGGTTGCAGGGCCTACAATGAGCAGTTCTTC. As protein: CASSGCRAYNEQFF.

This sequence joins TRBV7-9 and TRBJ2-7; 10 bases are shared with TRBD1. V trimming: 1 base; J trimming: 5 bases; junction bases outside the gene matches: 2. The length of the CDR3 is 14 residues. Per the germline V gene, CDR1 is SEHNR and CDR2 is FQNEAQ (reference sequence). CDR3 DNA sequence: TGTGCCAGCAGCTTAGAAGGGACAGGGGACGAGCAGTACTTC. It specifies CASSLEGTGDEQYF.

This sequence joins TRBV9 and TRBJ2-5; D is perhaps TRBD2 (5 bases). In germline, CDR1 is SGDLS, CDR2 YYNGEE. CDR3 length: 15 residues. Trimming pared 4 bases from V and 1 base from J, leaving 14 bases between. As DNA, the CDR3 is TGTGCCAGCAGCTTAACTAGACTGGCCCAAGAGACCCAGTACTTC. It yields the protein CASSLTRLAQETQYF.

This clone has only a few counts. The rearrangement joins TRBV12-5 to TRBJ2-1; 14 bases are shared with TRBD2. Unmatched junction bases numbered 6, after V lost 3 bases and J lost 8 bases. Germline loops: CDR1 LGHNT, CDR2 FRNRAP. The CDR3 is 16 residues long. The CDR3 nucleotides are TGTGCTAGTGGTTTTTCCGGGACTAGCGGGAGTCATGAGCAGTTCTTC. Translated: CASGFSGTSGSHEQFF.

The V gene is TRBV10-3, the J gene TRBJ2-1, with D possibly TRBD1 on 5 matching bases. The V and J ends lost 4 bases and 5 bases respectively, with 9 bases between them. Germline-derived CDR1 and CDR2 are ENHRY and SYGVKD. The CDR3 is 13 residues long. DNA of the CDR3: TGTGCCATCAGTGGAACAGGTGACAATGAGCAGTTCTTC. The encoded protein is CAISGTGDNEQFF.

The V call is TRBV6-5, the J call TRBJ2-7; TRBD2 matches 10 bases. Germline V gene lookup returns CDR1 MNHEY and CDR2 SVGAGI. The CDR3 has 15 residues. V gave up 6 bases and J gave up 3 bases; unmatched junction bases: 8. CDR3 in DNA: TGTGCCAGCAGCTCGGGACTAGCGCTAATCTACGAGCAGTACTTC. Translation: CASSSGLALIYEQYF.

The chain carries TRBV6-5 and TRBJ1-2; 11 bases align to TRBD1. The germline gives CDR1 MNHEY, CDR2 SVGAGI. The junction had 4 bases not matched to a gene; V was cut back by 0 bases and J by 7 bases. This CDR3 is built from 15 residues. The CDR3: CASSYSGTGGRGYTF. CDR3 bases: TGTGCCAGCAGTTACTCCGGGACAGGGGGACGTGGCTACACCTTC.

J is TRBJ1-2 and V is TRBV7-9, with unresolved D. CDR1 is SEHNR and CDR2 is FQNEAQ in the germline V gene (reference sequence). The CDR3 consists of 16 residues. Trimming took 4 bases from V and 4 from J, leaving 19 bases between them. CDR3: CASSSFDSPIPYGYTF. The CDR3 coding sequence is TGTGCCAGCAGCTCCTTTGACTCACCTATTCCCTATGGCTACACCTTC. Full variable domain (outside the CDR3, taken from reference TRBV7-9 and TRBJ1-2): DTGVSQNPRHKITKRGQNVTFRCDPISEHNRLYWYRQTLGQGPEFLTYFQNEAQLEKSRLLSDRFSAERPKGSFSTLEIQRTEQGDSAMYLCASSSFDSPIPYGYTFGSGTRLTVV.

Only one count was recorded for this clone. The CDR3 DNA reads TGTGCCAGCGGGCAGGGCCTCGCTGAAGCTTTCTTT. Its translation is CASGQGLAEAFF. J is TRBJ1-1 and V is TRBV6-5; weak D call: TRBD1 (5 bases). The V gene lost 8 bases and the J gene lost 6 bases, with 13 bases spanning the gap. CDR3 size: 12 residues. Germline V gives CDR1 MNHEY, CDR2 SVGAGI.

This clone was observed a handful of times. The CDR3 is CASSEGGGGATDTQYF. As DNA, the CDR3 is TGTGCCAGCAGTGAAGGGGGCGGGGGGGCCACCGATACGCAGTATTTT. V and J are TRBV6-1 and TRBJ2-3, with 9 nucleotides matching TRBD2. In germline, CDR1 is MNHNS, CDR2 SASEGT. There are 16 residues in the CDR3. With V trimmed by 1 base and J by 6 bases, 8 bases remained unmatched.

The V and J genes are TRBV5-5 and TRBJ1-5; D possibly corresponds to TRBD1 (6 bases). CDR3 size: 16 residues. The V gene's germline CDR1 is SGHKS and CDR2 YYEKEE (reference sequence). The V and J ends lost 4 bases and 0 bases respectively, with 14 bases between them. The CDR3 loop is CASSADSAYSNQPQHF. The DNA for the CDR3 is TGTGCCAGCAGCGCGGACAGCGCCTATAGCAATCAGCCCCAGCATTTT.